These 15 T cell receptor beta chains originate from one sample sequenced in a study of T cell responses to AZD1222 COVID-19 vaccine. The table came from immunoSEQ multiplex PCR; TCRdb's copy has only in-frame clones and leaves some out. The sample holds about 180,000 clones, about 93% seen once. The sample consisted of peripheral blood, taken 28 days after the second dose of the MenACWY control vaccine. The receptor set was obtained from an adult who received the MenACWY meningococcal vaccine as a control.

J is TRBJ2-7 and V is TRBV18; D perhaps matches TRBD1 (6 bases). The CDR3 has 14 residues. V was pared by 10 bases and J by 4 bases, with 20 bases between. Per germline, CDR1 KGHSH and CDR2 LQKENI. CDR3 region: CATRNLDSSYEQYF. DNA of the CDR3: TGTGCCACTCGAAACCTGGACAGTTCGTACGAGCAGTACTTC.

The V call is TRBV6-2 or TRBV6-3, the J call TRBJ2-2; D is unresolved. Trimming left V 2 bases short and J 5 bases short, with 6 bases between. This CDR3 is 13 amino acids long. Germline loops: CDR1 MNHEY, CDR2 SVGEGT. The CDR3 sequence: CASSYHFTGELFF. The CDR3 nucleotides are TGTGCCAGCAGTTACCACTTTACCGGGGAGCTGTTTTTT.

The genes are TRBV2 and TRBJ1-1, with 8 bases aligning to TRBD1. CDR3 size: 17 residues. The trim removed 4 bases at V and 0 bases at J, leaving 10 bases unmatched. The V gene's germline CDR1 is SNHLY and CDR2 FYNNEI. The CDR3 bases are TGTGCCAGCAGTGTTTCGACAGGGGTGAGAATGAACACTGAAGCTTTCTTT. This gives the protein CASSVSTGVRMNTEAFF. Looking up the rest from reference TRBV2 and TRBJ1-1 gives the full variable domain: EPEVTQTPSHQVTQMGQEVILRCVPISNHLYFYWYRQILGQKVEFLVSFYNNEISEKSEIFDDQFSVERPDGSNFTLKIRSTKLEDSAMYFCASSVSTGVRMNTEAFFGQGTRLTVV.

The CDR3 DNA reads TGCGCCAGCAGTGACAGGGGGGTCACTGAAGCTTTCTTT. It translates to CASSDRGVTEAFF. The rearrangement links TRBV10-1 to TRBJ1-1; TRBD1 agrees at 7 bases. This CDR3 spans 13 amino acids. Germline V gene sequence: CDR1 WNHNN, CDR2 SYGVQD (reference sequence). Trimming removed 3 bases from V and 4 bases from J; junction bases left unmatched: 2.

The count of this clone is one. The chain has TRBV5-4 and TRBJ1-1; tentatively, D is TRBD1 (6 bases). The germline V and J ends were trimmed by 2 bases and 1 base, with 12 bases remaining between them. CDR1 and CDR2 from the germline V gene are SGHNT and YYREEE (reference sequence). This CDR3 comprises 15 residues. CDR3 bases: TGTGCCAGCAGCTTTACAGGGAGATCGAACACTGAAGCTTTCTTT. Translating it yields CASSFTGRSNTEAFF.

The V gene is TRBV29-1, the J gene TRBJ1-2, with D hard to call. The V end lost 2 bases, the J end lost 5 bases, and 9 bases lay between the germline ends. CDR1 is SQVTM and CDR2 is ANQGSEA in the germline V gene. The CDR3 is 12 residues long. The CDR3 bases are TGCAGCGTTGAAACACAGCCATATGGCTACACCTTC. Protein sequence: CSVETQPYGYTF.

This sequence joins TRBV6-5 and TRBJ1-2; D is possibly TRBD1 (6 bases). The CDR3 is 15 residues long. The V end was cut by 7 bases, the J end by 0 bases, with 15 bases between. The germline V gene encodes CDR1 MNHEY and CDR2 SVGAGI. CDR3 nucleotide sequence: TGTGCCAGCACCCCTGCGGACAGCTCTAACTATGGCTACACCTTC. Translation gives CASTPADSSNYGYTF.

This clone appeared a single time. The chain is built from TRBV4-2 and TRBJ1-6, with D possibly TRBD1 on 6 matching bases. Germline values: CDR1 LGHNA, CDR2 YNFKEQ. Trimming stripped 0 bases from V and 5 bases from J, with 11 bases between. The CDR3 length is 16 residues. DNA of the CDR3: TGTGCCAGCAGCCAAGACAGGGGCCTGGATAATTCACCCCTCCACTTT. This gives the protein CASSQDRGLDNSPLHF.

The chain is built from TRBV7-2 and TRBJ1-3; 8 bases map to TRBD1. The CDR3 has 15 amino acids. The V segment lost 4 bases and the J segment 5 bases; nucleotides outside the gene matches: 7. Germline V gives CDR1 SGHTA, CDR2 FQGNSA. The CDR3 nucleotides read TGTGCCAGCAGCTCAGGGACAGGAGGGAGAAACACCATATATTTT. This codes for CASSSGTGGRNTIYF.

This chain uses TRBV10-2 with TRBJ1-6; TRBD1 agrees at 9 bases. V shed 3 bases, J shed 7 bases, and the junction held 4 bases outside the gene matches. CDR3 size: 15 residues. Germline loops: CDR1 WSHSY, CDR2 SAAADI. CDR3 DNA: TGCGCCAGCAGTGACTACGGGACAGGGAATTCACCCCTCCACTTT. It is translated as CASSDYGTGNSPLHF.

V gene TRBV5-6 combines with J gene TRBJ1-3; D not resolved. The V gene's germline CDR1 is SGHDT and CDR2 YYEEEE. With 0 bases removed from V and 3 bases from J, the gap between germline ends came to 10 bases. CDR3 length equals 15 residues. Here the CDR3 DNA reads TGTGCCAGCAGCTTGGCCCCGGGAGATGGAAACACCATATATTTT. Its translation: CASSLAPGDGNTIYF.

The rearrangement uses TRBV29-1 and TRBJ1-4; no clear D gene. Germline values: CDR1 SQVTM, CDR2 ANQGSEA. Trimming removed 0 bases from V and 11 bases from J, with 22 bases in between. The CDR3 is made up of 16 amino acids. CDR3 sequence: CSVEDRNSRNPRKLFF. In DNA form, the CDR3 reads TGCAGCGTTGAAGATCGGAACTCTAGAAACCCCCGGAAACTGTTTTTT.

The chain recombines TRBV5-4 with TRBJ2-3, with TRBD1 matching over 8 bases. The CDR3 extends over 15 amino acids. Trimming took 0 bases from V and 3 from J; bases not matched to a gene: 3. The germline CDR1 and CDR2 sequences are SGHNT and YYREEE (reference sequence). The CDR3 DNA sequence: TGTGCCAGCAGCTTGGCAGGGGGCGCGACAGATACGCAGTATTTT. Translated, it gives CASSLAGGATDTQYF.

This rearrangement joins TRBV18 to TRBJ2-5; 7 positions match TRBD2. Germline trimming cut 3 bases from V and 4 bases from J; bases unmatched to any gene: 2. Germline values: CDR1 KGHSH, CDR2 LQKENI. The CDR3 has 13 residues. CDR3 nucleotide sequence: TGTGCCAGCTCACCGGGAGGGATAGAGACCCAGTACTTC. Encoded protein: CASSPGGIETQYF.

This sequence joins TRBV19 and TRBJ1-5; D unclear. Germline V CDR1 and CDR2: LNHDA, SQIVND (reference sequence). Trimming stripped 6 bases from V and 1 base from J, with 16 bases between. CDR3 length: 16 amino acids. DNA for the CDR3: TGTGCCAGTAGAAGTGAGGGAAGCTGGAGCAATCAGCCCCAGCATTTT. Amino acids: CASRSEGSWSNQPQHF.